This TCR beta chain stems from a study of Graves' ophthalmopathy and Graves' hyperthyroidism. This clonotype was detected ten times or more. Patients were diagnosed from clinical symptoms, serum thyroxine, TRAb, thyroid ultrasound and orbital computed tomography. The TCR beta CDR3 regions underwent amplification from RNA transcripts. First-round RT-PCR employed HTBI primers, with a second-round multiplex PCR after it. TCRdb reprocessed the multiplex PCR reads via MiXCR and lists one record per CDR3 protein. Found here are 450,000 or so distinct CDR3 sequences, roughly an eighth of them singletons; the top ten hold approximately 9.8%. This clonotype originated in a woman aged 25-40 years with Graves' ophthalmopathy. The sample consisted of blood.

The CDR3 here is CSVEGRPRSPLHF. In DNA form, the CDR3 reads TGCAGCGTTGAGGGCAGGCCGCGGTCACCCCTCCACTTT. The chain joins TRBV29-1 to TRBJ1-6; D is unclear. The CDR3 loop spans 13 amino acids. V dropped 3 bases and J dropped 10 bases, with 13 bases sitting between them. Germline V gives CDR1 SQVTM, CDR2 ANQGSEA.